This TCR beta chain was captured in a study of blood T cell repertoires in COVID-19. Study-level background: Sample material is recorded as cDNA or gDNA derived from T cells, B-cell-depleted T cells, or PBMCs.

Measured with immunoSEQ multiplex PCR; TCRdb has only the in-frame clones, and not every one. Of approximately 59,000 clones in the sample, more than 80% are singletons; the top ten hold over 15%. The CDR3 runs to 12 residues. Germline V CDR1 and CDR2: LNHDA, SQIVND (reference sequence). The V and J ends lost 7 bases and 7 bases, in that order; junction bases with no gene match: 5. This clonotype was obtained from a human donor in a cohort sampled during active COVID-19. The chain joins TRBV19 to TRBJ2-3, with 7 nucleotides matching TRBD2. Sequenced material: peripheral blood. This CDR3 is CASTGGGNTQYF. The CDR3 region has the DNA TGTGCCAGTACGGGCGGGGGTAATACGCAGTATTTT.